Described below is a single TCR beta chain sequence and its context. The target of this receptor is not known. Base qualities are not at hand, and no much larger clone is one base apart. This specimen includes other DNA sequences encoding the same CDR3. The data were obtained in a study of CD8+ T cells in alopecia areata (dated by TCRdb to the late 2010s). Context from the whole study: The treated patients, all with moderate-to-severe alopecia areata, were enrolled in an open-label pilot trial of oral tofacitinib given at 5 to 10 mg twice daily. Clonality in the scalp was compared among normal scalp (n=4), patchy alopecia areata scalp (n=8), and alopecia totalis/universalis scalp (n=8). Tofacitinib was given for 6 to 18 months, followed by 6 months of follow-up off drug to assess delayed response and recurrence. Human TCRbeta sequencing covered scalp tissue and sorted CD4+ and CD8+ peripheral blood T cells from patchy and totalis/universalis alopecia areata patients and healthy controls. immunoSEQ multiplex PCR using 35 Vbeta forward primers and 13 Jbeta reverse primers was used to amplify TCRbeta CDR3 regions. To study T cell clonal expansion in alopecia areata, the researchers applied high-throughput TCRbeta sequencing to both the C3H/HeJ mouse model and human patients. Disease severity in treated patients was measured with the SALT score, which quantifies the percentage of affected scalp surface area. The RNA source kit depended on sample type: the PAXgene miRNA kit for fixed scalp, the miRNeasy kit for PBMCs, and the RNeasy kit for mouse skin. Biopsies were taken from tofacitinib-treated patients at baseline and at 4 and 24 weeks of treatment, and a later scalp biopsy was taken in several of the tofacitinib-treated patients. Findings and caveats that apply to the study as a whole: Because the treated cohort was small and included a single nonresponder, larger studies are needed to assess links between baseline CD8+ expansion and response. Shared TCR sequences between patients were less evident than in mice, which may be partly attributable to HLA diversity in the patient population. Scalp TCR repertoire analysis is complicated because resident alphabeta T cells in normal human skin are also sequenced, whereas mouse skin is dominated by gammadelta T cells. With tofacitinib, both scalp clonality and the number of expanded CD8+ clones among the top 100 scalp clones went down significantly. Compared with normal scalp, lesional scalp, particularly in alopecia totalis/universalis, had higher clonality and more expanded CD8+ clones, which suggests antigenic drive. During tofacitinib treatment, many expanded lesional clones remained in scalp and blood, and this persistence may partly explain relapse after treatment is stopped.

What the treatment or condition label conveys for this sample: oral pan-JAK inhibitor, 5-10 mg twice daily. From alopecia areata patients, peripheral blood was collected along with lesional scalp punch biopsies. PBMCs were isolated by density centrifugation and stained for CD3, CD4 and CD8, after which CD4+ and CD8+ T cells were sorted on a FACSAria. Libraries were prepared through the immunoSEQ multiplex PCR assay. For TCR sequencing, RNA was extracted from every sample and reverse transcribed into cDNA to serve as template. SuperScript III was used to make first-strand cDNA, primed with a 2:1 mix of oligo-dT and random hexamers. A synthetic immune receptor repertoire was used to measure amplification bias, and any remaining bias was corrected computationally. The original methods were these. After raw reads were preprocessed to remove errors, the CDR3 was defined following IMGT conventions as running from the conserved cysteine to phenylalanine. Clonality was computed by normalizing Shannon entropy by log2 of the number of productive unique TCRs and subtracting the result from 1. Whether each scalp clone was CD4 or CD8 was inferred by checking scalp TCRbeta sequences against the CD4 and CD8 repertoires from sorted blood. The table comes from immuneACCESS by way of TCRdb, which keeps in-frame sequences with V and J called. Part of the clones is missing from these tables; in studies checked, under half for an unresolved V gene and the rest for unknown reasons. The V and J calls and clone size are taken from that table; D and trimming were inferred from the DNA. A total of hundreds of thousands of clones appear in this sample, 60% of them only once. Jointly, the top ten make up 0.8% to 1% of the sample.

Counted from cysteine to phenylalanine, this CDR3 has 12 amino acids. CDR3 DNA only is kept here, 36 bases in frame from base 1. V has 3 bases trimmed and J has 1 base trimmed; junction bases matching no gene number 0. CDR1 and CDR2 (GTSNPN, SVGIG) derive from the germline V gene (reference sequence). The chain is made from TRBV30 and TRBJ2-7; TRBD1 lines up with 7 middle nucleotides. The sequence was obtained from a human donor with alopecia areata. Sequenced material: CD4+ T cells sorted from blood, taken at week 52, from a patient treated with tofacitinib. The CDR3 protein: CAWRQGSYEQYF. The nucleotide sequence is TGTGCCTGGAGACAGGGGTCCTACGAGCAGTACTTC. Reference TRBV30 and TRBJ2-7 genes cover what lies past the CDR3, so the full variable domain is SQTIHQWPATLVQPVGSPLSLECTVEGTSNPNLYWYRQAAGRGLQLLFYSVGIGQISSEVPQNLSASRPQDRQFILSSKKLLLSDSGFYLCAWRQGSYEQYFGPGTRLTVT.